Listed below are T cell receptor beta chains from one sample, sequenced in a study of shared clonotypes between healthy human individuals. Sequenced by immunoSEQ multiplex PCR; TCRdb stores in-frame clones only, minus some. Altogether 1,400,000 or so clones are present, just under 99% being singletons, with the ten largest covering 0.36%. Sequenced sample: naive CD4+ T cells sorted from blood. The source is a man younger than 45 in good health. The CDR3 runs from the conserved cysteine through the conserved F or W. D genes are given only for firm matches. Only part of the rows carry a size: once, few, many, or a class if the clone is expanded.

clone size,D gene,J gene,V gene,CDR3 DNA,CDR3 protein
NA,NA,TRBJ2-7,TRBV7-6,TGTGCCAGCAGCCCCCCAACCCTCGACGTTGCAGACGAGCAGTACTTC,CASSPPTLDVADEQYF
NA,TRBD2,TRBJ2-1,TRBV5-1,TGCGCCAGCAGCTTGGGAGGGGCGGGAGTCGGCAATGAGCAGTTCTTC,CASSLGGAGVGNEQFF
NA,NA,TRBJ2-3,TRBV7-6,TGTGCCAGCAGCTTAGTAGGGGGTGGTACGCAGTATTTT,CASSLVGGGTQYF
NA,NA,TRBJ2-7,TRBV7-6,TGTGCCAGCAGCTCAGCCGACGGGTACGAGCAGTACTTC,CASSSADGYEQYF
NA,TRBD1,TRBJ2-7,TRBV19,TGTGCCAGTAGTATAGGAACAGGGGAATGGTACGAGCAGTACTTC,CASSIGTGEWYEQYF
NA,NA,TRBJ2-1,TRBV6-4,TGTGCCAGCAGTGACGGGGGCCAGGGGAAGTTCTTC,CASSDGGQGKFF
NA,TRBD1,TRBJ1-1,TRBV27,TGTGCCAGCAGTGTAACGACAGGGTACGTAAACACTGAAGCTTTCTTT,CASSVTTGYVNTEAFF
NA,TRBD1,TRBJ2-3,TRBV5-5,TGTGCCAGCAGCGGACAGGGTAGTGCAGATACGCAGTATTTT,CASSGQGSADTQYF
NA,NA,TRBJ2-2,TRBV18,TGTGCCAGCTCACCACCGTCTCTGAACACCGGGGAGCTGTTTTTT,CASSPPSLNTGELFF
NA,NA,TRBJ2-1,TRBV5-1,TGCGCCAGCAGCTTGGGGGCAAGGGTAGGCGGGCTCGATGAGCAGTTCTTC,CASSLGARVGGLDEQFF
NA,TRBD1,TRBJ1-2,TRBV2,TGTGCCAGCAGGATGATGGACAGGGTTGCTTCTGGCTACACCTTC,CASRMMDRVASGYTF
once,NA,TRBJ1-5,TRBV9,TGTGCCAGCAGCGTAGCCCCCGGCCCCCGAGCACAGCCCCAGCATTTT,CASSVAPGPRAQPQHF
once,TRBD1,TRBJ1-5,TRBV2,TGTGCCAGCAGTGATCTCCGCAGGGGGCCGAATCAGCCCCAGCATTTT,CASSDLRRGPNQPQHF
NA,NA,TRBJ2-3,TRBV6-1,TGTGCCAGCAGGCCCGGGACACCAAGCCTTCAGTATTTT,CASRPGTPSLQYF
NA,NA,TRBJ2-1,TRBV18,TGTGCCAGCTCACCCTCTAATGAGCAGTTCTTC,CASSPSNEQFF
NA,NA,TRBJ2-2,TRBV5-8,TGTGCCAGCAGCTTGGCCCTAGGTATCTCCGGGGAGCTGTTTTTT,CASSLALGISGELFF
NA,TRBD2,TRBJ2-7,TRBV5-1,TGCGCCAGCAGCCCCTGGACAGGTCGACTAGCGGGATTGGGGTACGAGCAGTACTTC,CASSPWTGRLAGLGYEQYF
NA,NA,TRBJ1-1,TRBV7-9,TGTGCCAGCAGAAGAACAGTGAACACTGAAGCTTTCTTT,CASRRTVNTEAFF
NA,TRBD1,TRBJ2-3,TRBV5-1,TGCGCCAGCAGCTTGGCAGCAGGGGGCGAGACAGATACGCAGTATTTT,CASSLAAGGETDTQYF
NA,NA,TRBJ1-2,TRBV6-1,TGTGCCAGCAGTGCCACGAGAGGCGCCTATGGCTACACCTTC,CASSATRGAYGYTF
once,NA,TRBJ1-4,TRBV10-3,TGTGCCATCAGTGAAGGGGAGGGAGGTTTCAGAGATGAAAAACTGTTTTTT,CAISEGEGGFRDEKLFF
once,TRBD2,TRBJ2-7,TRBV13,TGTGCCAGCAGCCTAACAGGGAGACTAGCGCCTAAAAGCTCCTACGAGCAGTACTTC,CASSLTGRLAPKSSYEQYF
NA,NA,TRBJ2-1,TRBV12-5,TGTGCTAGTTGGGGTTACAATGAGCAGTTCTTC,CASWGYNEQFF